This T cell receptor (beta chain) came from a study of T cell clones after liver transplantation. Study information: Pre-transplant mixed lymphocyte reactions yielded third-party-reactive TCRbeta sequences as comparators for graft-donor-reactive sequences. Three of eight recipients were HCV-positive; others had non-autoimmune, non-viral indications. Tolerance: complete withdrawal held at least one year, liver enzymes staying within twice normal. Draws occurred before transplant, before withdrawal, and after complete or failed withdrawal.

The CDR3 spans 17 residues. CDR1 LGHNA and CDR2 YSLEER come from the germline V gene. Trimming took 1 base from V and 1 from J, leaving 16 bases between them. Repertoires were generated with immunoSEQ multiplex PCR, while TCRdb's copy carries only in-frame clones and drops some. The top ten clones hold approximately 8.5% of a sample with 45,000 to 55,000 clones, roughly 83% of them seen once. The sample was CD4+ T cells from blood, taken before liver transplant. This chain joins TRBV4-3 and TRBJ2-5; D possibly corresponds to TRBD2 (7 bases). The clonotype was recovered from a human donor who received a liver transplant. The CDR3 region has the DNA TGCGCCAGCAGCCAAGTTTCGGCGGGGGCTACCCAAGAGACCCAGTACTTC. Translated, it gives CASSQVSAGATQETQYF.